This T cell receptor (beta chain) was captured in a study of blood T cell repertoires in COVID-19. Overall study: Researchers got acute and convalescent COVID-19 samples from the United States, Italy and Spain.

Germline CDR1 is MGHRA and CDR2 is YSYEKL. V dropped 6 bases and J dropped 0 bases, with 11 bases sitting between them. CDR3 length equals 14 residues. Authors' analysis steps: Amplification from reference gene primers served as the basis for estimated nucleated cell counts. Clones were sequenced by immunoSEQ multiplex PCR, and TCRdb holds only the in-frame ones, with some missing. The V and J calls and clone size are taken from that table; D and trimming were inferred from the DNA. The sample yields approximately 220,000 clones, around 86% seen once. Recruits, aged roughly 18 to 100 years, lived in roughly 22 US areas. Participant-given clinical history determined each cohort assignment.

Material for sequencing was PBMCs or T cells enriched from blood (not recorded which). The chain uses TRBV4-1 and TRBJ1-1; a weak D match, TRBD1 (6 bases). This receptor was taken from a woman aged 35 to 49 with acute COVID-19. CDR3 sequence: CASSVDRLNTEAFF. CDR3 in DNA: TGCGCCAGCAGTGTCGACAGGTTGAACACTGAAGCTTTCTTT.